The clone carrying this T cell receptor (beta chain) was detected ten times or more. Its antigen is undetermined. Germline CDR1 SGHDT, CDR2 YYEEEE. The CDR3 runs 15 residues. Deletions cut 2 bases from V and 0 bases from J, with 12 bases between. This sample was included in a study of molecular identifiers for immune sequencing clone quantification. Findings and limits, study-wide: Same-barcode identical TCR molecules could make highly expanded clones look smaller than they are.

TCRdb used MiXCR to reprocess the PCR reads, holding one entry per CDR3 protein. The profile covers hundreds of thousands of distinct CDR3 sequences, with roughly 24% appearing a single time and about 0.7% taken by the ten largest. The clonotype originates from a human donor in good health. Some libraries in this study had Jurkat cell RNA spiked in. The chain has TRBV5-6 and TRBJ2-7; TRBD1 or TRBD2 may be the D gene (6 bases each). The sequenced sample was naive CD8+ T cells from blood, with Jurkat cell RNA spiked in. Subset indicated: FACS-sorted CD8+CD4-CCR7+CD45RA+ naive T cells. The CDR3 sequence is CASSFGGGSSYEQYF. Written as DNA, the CDR3 is TGTGCCAGCAGCTTCGGAGGGGGAAGCTCCTACGAGCAGTACTTC.